The rows below give T cell receptor beta chains drawn from one sample of a study of spatial heterogeneity in lung cancer. Using its own MiXCR run on the 5' RACE reads, TCRdb lists one record per CDR3 protein. The sample consists of roughly 80,000 distinct CDR3 sequences, under 8.5% of them appearing once. Sequencing used PBMCs, obtained at surgery. Receptors originate from a male donor with early-stage non-small cell lung cancer. Both conserved end residues are part of each CDR3. The order of the fields is J gene, V gene, CDR3 protein.

TRBJ2-7 TRBV23-1 CASIPPTGSREQYF
TRBJ1-4 TRBV5-1 CASSLLGVLEDGLFF
TRBJ2-6 TRBV27 CASSFLGAVSGANVLTF
TRBJ1-1 TRBV6-5 CASSTGLSRSFF
TRBJ2-2 TRBV6-5 CTGTSGSTGELFF
TRBJ2-7 TRBV4-1 CASSPFPGTSGSVEQYF
TRBJ2-1 TRBV2 CASSAGLAEYNEQFF
TRBJ1-1 TRBV7-9 CASSLMAGRAEAFF
TRBJ2-1 TRBV6-5 CASSPGLAGGEQFF
TRBJ2-3 TRBV24-1 CATSVGGLDTQYF
TRBJ2-4 TRBV20-1 CSAAPTQGGNIQYF
TRBJ1-2 TRBV5-1 CASSPTESLYGYTF
TRBJ2-5 TRBV20-1 CSAPLAGGMKETQYF
TRBJ2-1 TRBV9 CASSSPPGFHLNEQFF
TRBJ1-6 TRBV5-4 CASSQDDRANSPLHF